Shown below are 4 T cell receptor beta chains from a single sample sequenced in a study of type 1 regulatory T cells. Their specific antigens are unknown. Via MiXCR, TCRdb re-called the reads, giving one row per CDR3 protein. The data hold tens of thousands of distinct CDR3 sequences, with over 60% observed a single time. The specimen was cultured T cells, either the whole culture or a sorted T cell fraction (not recorded which). Subset of the sample: Tr1-enriched cell product generated in vitro against host alloantigens. These receptors were collected from a human donor in good health.

This clonotype has more than one count but fewer than ten. The chain uses TRBV12-3 or TRBV12-4 and TRBJ1-1; D is unclear. V lost 2 bases and J lost 1, with 5 bases in between. The CDR3 length is 13 residues. The DNA of the CDR3 is TGTGCCAGCAGTTTACAGAGGAACACTGAAGCTTTCTTT. It codes for CASSLQRNTEAFF.

This clonotype is classed as medium-sized (0.01 to 0.1%). The J gene is TRBJ2-5, the V gene TRBV12-3 or TRBV12-4; 15 nucleotides align to TRBD2. This CDR3 has 21 amino acids. The junction had 14 bases not matched to a gene; V was cut back by 2 bases and J by 1 base. CDR3 sequence: CASSLRVGGGLAGGSQETQYF. The CDR3 bases are TGTGCCAGCAGTTTAAGGGTCGGTGGGGGACTAGCGGGGGGCTCCCAAGAGACCCAGTACTTC.

V usage is TRBV20-1 and J usage is TRBJ1-4; perhaps TRBD1 as D (5 bases). V lost 3 bases and J lost 3, with 8 bases in between. The CDR3 runs 13 residues. Germline V gives CDR1 DFQATT, CDR2 SNEGSKA (reference sequence). CDR3 coding DNA: TGCAGTGCTAGCGGGGGAGCTAATGAAAAACTGTTTTTT. This gives the protein CSASGGANEKLFF.

The chain is built from TRBV20-1 and TRBJ2-2, with 12 bases identical to TRBD2. The CDR3 covers 15 residues. Germline V gene data show CDR1 as DFQATT and CDR2 as SNEGSKA (reference sequence). J was trimmed by 4 bases and V by 3 bases; bases with no gene match: 3. CDR3 amino acids: CSASLAGGTTGELFF. CDR3 in DNA: TGCAGTGCTAGTCTAGCGGGGGGGACCACCGGGGAGCTGTTTTTT.